The 18 T cell receptor beta chains given below trace back to one sample, sequenced in a study of T cells after yellow fever vaccination. TCRdb reanalysed the 5' RACE reads using MiXCR and keeps one entry per CDR3 protein. The repertoire holds 300,000 to 400,000 distinct CDR3 sequences, more than 5.5% seen once, with roughly 15% in the top ten. Material: PBMCs, obtained 5 days after the yellow fever booster vaccination. All receptors derive from a man in his thirties or forties who received the YFV17D yellow fever vaccine.

The genes are TRBV10-2 and TRBJ1-5; TRBD1 aligns across 9 bases. The CDR3 is 17 residues long. Germline trimming cut 4 bases from V and 0 bases from J; bases unmatched to any gene: 7. Looked up from germline, CDR1 is WSHSY and CDR2 is SAAADI. CDR3 residues: CASSAGTGFYSNQPQHF. CDR3 nucleotide sequence: TGCGCCAGCAGTGCCGGGACAGGGTTTTATAGCAATCAGCCCCAGCATTTT.

This clonotype has more than one count but fewer than ten. The chain uses TRBV5-1 and TRBJ1-1; possibly TRBD1 for D (6 bases). V lost 1 base and J 0 bases, leaving 13 bases between the germline ends. Germline assignment: CDR1 SGHRS and CDR2 YFSETQ. The CDR3 extends over 16 amino acids. CDR3 in amino acids: CASSLRADRMNTEAFF. The CDR3 DNA sequence: TGCGCCAGCAGCTTGCGTGCCGACAGGATGAACACTGAAGCTTTCTTT.

The chain couples TRBV6-1 to TRBJ2-2, with a weak D call TRBD1 (5 bases). The V gene lost 7 bases and the J gene lost 5 bases, with 11 bases spanning the gap. This CDR3 contains 13 residues. CDR1 and CDR2 (germline): MNHNS, SASEGT. The CDR3 DNA follows: TGTGCCAGCATGACAGACTTAACCGGGGAGCTGTTTTTT. It yields the protein CASMTDLTGELFF.

This chain connects TRBV19 to TRBJ2-1; TRBD2 aligns across 8 bases. The CDR3 contains 13 residues. J gave up 8 bases and V 7 bases, and 7 bases lay outside the gene matches. Germline CDR1 LNHDA, CDR2 SQIVND (reference sequence). The CDR3 DNA follows: TGTGCCAGTACCCCTAGCGGGTGGGATGAGCAGTTCTTC. This translates into CASTPSGWDEQFF.

The chain links TRBV29-1 to TRBJ2-2, with D possibly matching TRBD1 (6 bases). CDR1 is SQVTM, CDR2 ANQGSEA, per germline. There are 13 residues in the CDR3. V shed 3 bases and J shed 6 bases, with 11 bases lying between them. The CDR3 spells CSVDKGVPGELFF. The CDR3 bases are TGCAGCGTTGATAAGGGGGTCCCCGGGGAGCTGTTTTTT.

In its sample, this clonotype was seen a few times. The J gene is TRBJ2-6, the V gene TRBV29-1; D gene ambiguous. This CDR3 region has 13 residues. Germline loops: CDR1 SQVTM, CDR2 ANQGSEA. Between the trimmed V and J ends, which lost 4 bases and 1 base, there was a span of 5 bases. The CDR3 loop is CSVVRSGANVLTF. The CDR3 nucleotides are TGCAGCGTTGTCAGGTCTGGGGCCAACGTCCTGACTTTC.

This chain uses TRBV7-2 with TRBJ1-6; tentatively, D is TRBD1 (6 bases). The CDR3 is made up of 16 amino acids. CDR1 and CDR2 from the germline V gene are SGHTA and FQGNSA. The V end was cut by 1 base, the J end by 6 bases, with 13 bases between. CDR3: CASSLGGRGANSPLHF. CDR3 sequence (DNA): TGTGCCAGCAGCTTAGGCGGTCGGGGGGCTAATTCACCCCTCCACTTT.

J is TRBJ2-1 and V is TRBV24-1, with D possibly TRBD2 on 5 matching bases. The CDR3 totals 13 residues. Trimming cost V 4 bases and J 7 bases, with 10 bases left between them. Germline CDR1 is KGHDR and CDR2 is SFDVKD. CDR3 DNA sequence: TGTGCCACCAGTGAGCCAGGAGGTAATGAGCAGTTCTTC. Amino acids: CATSEPGGNEQFF.

The chain carries TRBV7-6 and TRBJ2-1; 12 bases map to TRBD2. Germline assignment: CDR1 SGHVS and CDR2 FNYEAQ. Trimming at V came to 5 bases and at J to 4 bases, leaving 6 bases not matched to a gene. The CDR3 covers 16 residues. The chain's CDR3 is CASSPVTSGSYNEQFF. The CDR3 DNA is TGTGCCAGCAGCCCAGTGACTAGCGGGAGTTACAATGAGCAGTTCTTC.

The DNA for the CDR3 is TGCGCCAGCAGCCAAGATCACAGGGGGAATCGAGGCTACACCTTC. Its protein product is CASSQDHRGNRGYTF. The rearrangement joins TRBV4-3 to TRBJ1-2; TRBD1 aligns across 8 bases. The CDR3 is made up of 15 amino acids. The germline CDR1 and CDR2 sequences are LGHNA and YSLEER. With V trimmed by 0 bases and J by 8 bases, 8 bases remained unmatched.

Ten or more counts support this clonotype. The chain joins TRBV6-5 to TRBJ2-7; D ambiguous. The CDR3 spans 13 residues. Germline V gene sequence: CDR1 MNHEY, CDR2 SVGAGI. Trimming left V 2 bases short and J 4 bases short, with 9 bases between. The CDR3 sequence: CASSYKRAYEQYF. The CDR3, as DNA: TGTGCCAGCAGTTACAAAAGAGCTTACGAGCAGTACTTC.

In its sample, this clonotype was seen a few times. The chain couples TRBV19 to TRBJ2-3; D is possibly TRBD1 (5 bases). This CDR3 comprises 13 residues. Germline V CDR1 and CDR2: LNHDA, SQIVND (reference sequence). Trimming removed 5 bases from V and 6 bases from J, with 12 bases in between. DNA of the CDR3: TGTGCCAGTAGTTCCCGTAAGGGGGATACGCAGTATTTT. As protein: CASSSRKGDTQYF.

This clonotype has a count of ten or more. The chain has TRBV4-3 and TRBJ2-2, with D unclear. With 1 base removed from V and 5 bases from J, the gap between germline ends came to 2 bases. The CDR3 runs 12 residues. CDR1 and CDR2 from the germline V gene are LGHNA and YSLEER. This chain's CDR3 is CASSQATGELFF. Here the CDR3 DNA reads TGCGCCAGCAGCCAAGCAACCGGGGAGCTGTTTTTT.

This clonotype occurred many times. The rearrangement joins TRBV12-3 or TRBV12-4 to TRBJ2-3; maybe TRBD2 (5 bases). Trimming removed 5 bases from V and 7 bases from J, with 16 bases in between. This CDR3 comprises 14 residues. CDR3 nucleotide sequence: TGTGCCAGCAGTACCGTCGGGATTGGTAATACGCAGTATTTT. It specifies CASSTVGIGNTQYF.

This clonotype was counted only a few times. The V call is TRBV5-8, the J call TRBJ2-1, with D perhaps matching TRBD2 (6 bases). The germline CDR1 and CDR2 sequences are SGHTS and YDEGEE. The V gene lost 6 bases and the J gene lost 7 bases, with 17 bases spanning the gap. The CDR3 length is 14 residues. The CDR3 loop reads CASTLKRARNEQFF. DNA of the CDR3: TGTGCCAGCACCCTTAAGCGGGCAAGGAATGAGCAGTTCTTC.

This clonotype was counted at least ten times. This chain connects TRBV29-1 to TRBJ1-1, with no clear D. This CDR3 contains 12 residues. V was clipped by 3 bases and J by 1 base, with 6 bases between them. Germline CDR1 SQVTM, CDR2 ANQGSEA. The DNA for the CDR3 is TGCAGCGTTGATCACCCGAACACTGAAGCTTTCTTT. This sequence encodes CSVDHPNTEAFF.

This clonotype was detected only a few times. The chain links TRBV27 to TRBJ2-7, with D hard to call. Germline CDR1 reads MNHEY; CDR2 reads SMNVEV (reference sequence). The V end lost 2 bases, the J end lost 5 bases, and 13 bases lay between the germline ends. The CDR3 extends over 14 amino acids. CDR3 sequence: CASSLRRSSNEQYF. Here the CDR3 DNA reads TGTGCCAGCAGTTTAAGGCGCAGTTCTAACGAGCAGTACTTC.

The rearrangement links TRBV5-1 to TRBJ2-7; the match to TRBD1 covers 8 bases. J was trimmed by 4 bases and V by 0 bases; bases with no gene match: 15. Germline CDR1 and CDR2: SGHRS and YFSETQ. This CDR3 has 18 residues. For the CDR3, the DNA is TGCGCCAGCAGCTTGGAGGACAGGGTAAGATTCCCTAGTTACGAGCAGTACTTC. Its protein is CASSLEDRVRFPSYEQYF. Full variable domain (outside the CDR3, taken from reference TRBV5-1 and TRBJ2-7): KAGVTQTPRYLIKTRGQQVTLSCSPISGHRSVSWYQQTPGQGLQFLFEYFSETQRNKGNFPGRFSGRQFSNSRSEMNVSTLELGDSALYLCASSLEDRVRFPSYEQYFGPGTRLTVT.